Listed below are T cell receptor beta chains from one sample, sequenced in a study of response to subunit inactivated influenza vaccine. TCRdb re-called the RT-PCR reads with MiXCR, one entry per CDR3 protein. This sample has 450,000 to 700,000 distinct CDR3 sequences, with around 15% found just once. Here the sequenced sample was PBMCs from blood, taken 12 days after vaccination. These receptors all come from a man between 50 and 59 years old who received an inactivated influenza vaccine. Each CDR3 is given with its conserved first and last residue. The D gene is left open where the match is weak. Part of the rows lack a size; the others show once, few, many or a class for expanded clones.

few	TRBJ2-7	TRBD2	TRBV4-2	CASSQPSSGAYEQYF	TGTGCCAGCAGCCAACCCTCTAGCGGGGCCTACGAGCAGTACTTC
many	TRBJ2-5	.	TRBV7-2	CASSLGQGWETQYF	TGTGCCAGCAGCTTAGGTCAGGGGTGGGAGACCCAGTACTTC
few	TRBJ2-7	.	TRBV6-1	CASSRTGRGYYEQYF	TGTGCCAGCAGTCGGACAGGGAGGGGATACTACGAGCAGTACTTC
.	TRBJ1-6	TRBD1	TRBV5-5	CASSTGQGLTNSPLHF	TGTGCCAGCAGCACGGGACAGGGTCTGACAAATTCACCCCTCCACTTT
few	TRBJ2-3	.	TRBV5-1	CASSPSGDPSDTQYF	TGCGCCAGCAGCCCATCCGGTGACCCTTCCGATACGCAGTATTTT
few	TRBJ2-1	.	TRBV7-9	CASSFQGRGEQFF	TGTGCCAGCAGCTTCCAAGGACGGGGAGAGCAGTTCTTC
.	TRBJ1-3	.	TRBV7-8	CASSIRQAPGNTIYF	TGTGCCAGCAGCATCCGACAGGCTCCTGGAAACACCATATATTTT
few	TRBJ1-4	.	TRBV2	CASSASTRATRGEKLFF	TGTGCCAGCAGTGCCTCCACCCGGGCTACGAGAGGTGAAAAACTGTTTTTT
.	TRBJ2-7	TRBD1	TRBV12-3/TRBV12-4	CASTSTGTGDEQYF	TGTGCCAGCACCTCCACAGGGACAGGTGACGAGCAGTACTTC
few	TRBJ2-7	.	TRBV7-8	CASSSGTIYEQYF	TGTGCCAGCAGCTCCGGGACGATCTACGAGCAGTACTTC
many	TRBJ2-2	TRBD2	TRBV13	CASSLGLAGYTGELFF	TGTGCCAGCAGCTTAGGACTAGCGGGTTATACCGGGGAGCTGTTTTTT
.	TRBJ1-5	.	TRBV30	CAWSLGGGQPQHF	TGTGCCTGGAGTTTAGGGGGGGGACAGCCCCAGCATTTT
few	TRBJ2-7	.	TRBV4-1	CASSQIWAGKEQYF	TGCGCCAGCAGCCAAATCTGGGCAGGGAAAGAGCAGTACTTC
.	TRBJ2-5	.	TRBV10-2	CASSVDRKETQYF	TGCGCCAGCAGTGTTGACAGGAAGGAGACCCAGTACTTC
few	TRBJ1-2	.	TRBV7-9	CASSLPLSHGYTF	TGTGCCAGCAGCTTACCCTTATCCCATGGCTACACCTTC
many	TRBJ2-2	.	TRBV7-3	CASSRDSLGPGELFF	TGTGCCAGCAGCCGGGACTCCTTAGGGCCCGGGGAGCTGTTTTTT
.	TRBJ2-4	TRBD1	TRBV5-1	CASSLKGAGAKNIQYF	TGCGCCAGCAGCTTGAAGGGGGCGGGAGCCAAAAACATTCAGTACTTC
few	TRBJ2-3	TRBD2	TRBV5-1	CASSTGLAGFFTDTQYF	TGCGCCAGCAGCACTGGACTAGCGGGGTTTTTCACAGATACGCAGTATTTT
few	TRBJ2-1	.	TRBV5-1	CASSLAEGRYNEQFF	TGCGCCAGCAGCTTGGCGGAAGGTCGCTACAATGAGCAGTTCTTC
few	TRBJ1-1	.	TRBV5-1	CASSLDGLFTEAFF	TGCGCCAGCAGCTTAGATGGGCTCTTCACTGAAGCTTTCTTT
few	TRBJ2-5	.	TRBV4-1	CASSQEVRQETQYF	TGCGCCAGCAGCCAAGAGGTCCGACAAGAGACCCAGTACTTC
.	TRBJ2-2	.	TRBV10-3	CAISLAGSPNTGELFF	TGTGCCATCAGCCTAGCCGGCTCCCCGAACACCGGGGAGCTGTTTTTT
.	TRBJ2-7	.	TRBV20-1	CSASSVIYEQYF	TGCAGTGCTAGTTCAGTAATCTACGAGCAGTACTTC
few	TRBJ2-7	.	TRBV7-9	CASSSQIHHEQYF	TGTGCCAGCAGCTCACAAATCCACCATGAGCAGTACTTC
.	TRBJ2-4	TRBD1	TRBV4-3	CASSQEGQVGNIQYF	TGCGCCAGCAGCCAAGAAGGACAGGTCGGAAACATTCAGTACTTC
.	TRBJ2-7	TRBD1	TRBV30	CAGTGEATDEQYF	TGTGCCGGAACAGGGGAAGCCACGGACGAGCAGTACTTC
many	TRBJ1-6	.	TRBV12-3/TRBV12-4	CASRLRQSLNSPLHF	TGTGCCAGCAGGTTGCGACAAAGCTTAAATTCACCCCTCCACTTT
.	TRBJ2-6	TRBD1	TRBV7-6	CASSSGQVLTGANVLTF	TGTGCCAGCAGCTCCGGACAGGTTCTAACCGGGGCCAACGTCCTGACTTTC
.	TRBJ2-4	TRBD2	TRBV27	CASRKIAGGLRGNIQYF	TGTGCCAGCAGAAAAATAGCGGGGGGGCTTCGGGGAAACATTCAGTACTTC
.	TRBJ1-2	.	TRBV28	CASSSQSIYGYTF	TGTGCCAGCAGTTCTCAGAGCATCTATGGCTACACCTTC
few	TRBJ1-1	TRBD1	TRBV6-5	CASSYGTGAYEAFF	TGTGCCAGCAGTTATGGGACAGGGGCCTACGAAGCTTTCTTT
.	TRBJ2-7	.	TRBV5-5	CASSLSRRELSYEQYF	TGTGCCAGCAGCTTGAGCAGAAGGGAATTATCCTACGAGCAGTACTTC